Below are 22 T cell receptor beta chains sequenced from a single sample in a study of blood T cells in healthy people across ages. Then a second PCR, running about 7 to 11 cycles, was carried out with a sample-barcoded 5' primer and a J-beta primer mix. One entry per CDR3 protein, called by TCRdb with MiXCR from the 5' RACE reads. The sample lists approximately 1.5 million distinct CDR3 sequences; 35% to 45% were seen once. The sequencing input was blood. The receptors stem from a young woman in good health.

This clonotype has just a few counts. The chain joins TRBV7-3 to TRBJ2-7, with D unresolved. The V gene lost 1 base and the J gene lost 7 bases, with 11 bases spanning the gap. Germline-derived CDR1 and CDR2 are SGHTA and FQGTGA. The CDR3 length is 13 residues. CDR3 protein: CASSLIPMGEQYF. CDR3 bases: TGTGCCAGCAGCTTAATACCGATGGGGGAGCAGTACTTC.

The V gene is TRBV19, the J gene TRBJ2-7, with 9 bases lining up with TRBD2. The CDR3 runs to 15 residues. The V segment lost 3 bases and the J segment 0 bases; nucleotides outside the gene matches: 3. From germline, CDR1 is LNHDA and CDR2 SQIVND (reference sequence). In nucleotides, the CDR3 is TGTGCCAGTAGTATTAGCGGGAGATCCTCCTACGAGCAGTACTTC. Translating gives CASSISGRSSYEQYF.

There are a few counts of this clonotype. V is TRBV7-2 and J is TRBJ2-5, with a weak D call TRBD2 (7 bases). Trimming took off 4 bases at V and 4 bases at J, with 13 bases between the two ends. The CDR3 extends over 14 amino acids. CDR1 is SGHTA, CDR2 FQGNSA, per germline. CDR3 loop: CASSSGGGRETQYF. CDR3 coding DNA: TGTGCCAGCAGCTCTGGGGGGGGGCGAGAGACCCAGTACTTC.

This clonotype was seen ten or more times. V gene TRBV7-2 combines with J gene TRBJ1-1; TRBD1 matches 12 bases. The CDR3 is 14 residues long. Germline CDR1 SGHTA, CDR2 FQGNSA. V gave up 5 bases and J gave up 5 bases; unmatched junction bases: 3. CDR3 nucleotide sequence: TGTGCCAGCAGCGGGACAGGGGGCCTAACTGAAGCTTTCTTT. Residues: CASSGTGGLTEAFF.

In DNA, the CDR3 is TGTGCCAGCAGCTCATCCCCTTACAATGAGCAGTACTTC. Encoded protein: CASSSSPYNEQYF. The J gene is TRBJ2-1, the V gene TRBV9; no firm D call. The DNA matches TRBJ2-7 better at its end, which makes the J call doubtful. CDR1 and CDR2 from the germline V gene are SGDLS and YYNGEE. The CDR3 runs to 13 residues.

The chain employs TRBV5-1 and TRBJ2-7; 8 bases are a match to TRBD1. CDR3 length: 16 amino acids. V shed 2 bases and J 4 bases; nucleotides not matched to a gene: 11. Germline values: CDR1 SGHRS, CDR2 YFSETQ. Here the CDR3 DNA reads TGCGCCAGCAGCTTCTCTCCGGGACAGGATTCGTACGAGCAGTACTTC. Translating it yields CASSFSPGQDSYEQYF.

The chain recombines TRBV6-2 or TRBV6-3 with TRBJ1-2; possibly TRBD1 for D (5 bases). The V and J ends lost 1 base and 0 bases respectively, with 9 bases between them. The CDR3 spans 15 residues. Germline loops: CDR1 MNHEY, CDR2 SVGEGT. In DNA form, the CDR3 reads TGTGCCAGCAGTTACTGGAGACAGACTAACTATGGCTACACCTTC. Translated: CASSYWRQTNYGYTF.

V usage is TRBV28 and J usage is TRBJ2-1; 7 bases map to TRBD2. The J call could be wrong; TRBJ2-7 is a better fit for the DNA end. From germline, CDR1 is MDHEN and CDR2 SYDVKM. The CDR3 contains 15 residues. CDR3 sequence reads: CATFPGGSTYNEQYF. The CDR3 DNA is TGTGCCACCTTCCCCGGGGGGAGCACCTACAATGAGCAGTACTTC.

The chain employs TRBV4-3 and TRBJ1-1; a weak D match, TRBD1 (5 bases). In germline, CDR1 is LGHNA, CDR2 YSLEER. CDR3 length equals 14 residues. Trimming removed 3 bases from V and 6 bases from J, with 14 bases in between. The CDR3 bases are TGCGCCAGCAGCCACGACAGCTGGGGGGCTGAAGCTTTCTTT. Encoded protein: CASSHDSWGAEAFF.

V is TRBV20-1 and J is TRBJ1-1; D gene uncertain. Germline V CDR1 and CDR2: DFQATT, SNEGSKA (reference sequence). The CDR3 extends over 13 amino acids. The germline V and J ends were trimmed by 3 bases and 2 bases, with 10 bases remaining between them. Written as DNA, the CDR3 is TGCAGTGCTAGGGAGTTAAGAAACACTGAAGCTTTCTTT. Residues: CSARELRNTEAFF.

This clonotype was seen a handful of times. The chain uses TRBV5-1 and TRBJ1-1; 7 bases match TRBD1. CDR3 length: 14 amino acids. V gave up 0 bases and J gave up 5 bases; unmatched junction bases: 4. CDR1 is SGHRS and CDR2 is YFSETQ in the germline V gene. CDR3 amino acids: CASSLATGRTEAFF. The DNA for the CDR3 is TGCGCCAGCAGCTTGGCGACAGGGAGAACTGAAGCTTTCTTT.

Notes on this clonotype: Its ends do not fully match the called genes, so a read error is possible. V usage is TRBV7-2 and J usage is TRBJ1-1; D gene uncertain. The CDR3 is made up of 16 amino acids. Per the germline V gene, CDR1 is SGHTA and CDR2 is FQGNSA. CDR3 nucleotide sequence: TGTGCCAGCAGCTTGGCGTCGGCAGCTCTGAACACTAAAGCTTTCTTT. Protein sequence: CASSLASAALNTKAFF.

The chain recombines TRBV30 with TRBJ1-1, with D uncertain. The CDR3 totals 12 residues. V lost 2 bases and J lost 6, with 10 bases in between. CDR1 GTSNPN and CDR2 SVGIG come from the germline V gene (reference sequence). The CDR3 region is CAWSPGRPEAFF. CDR3 coding DNA: TGTGCCTGGAGTCCGGGAAGGCCTGAAGCTTTCTTT.

This clonotype appeared a few times. The V gene is TRBV6-2 or TRBV6-3, the J gene TRBJ1-2; D gene unclear. The CDR3 is 13 amino acids. Per the germline V gene, CDR1 is MNHEY and CDR2 is SVGEGT. The V and J ends lost 0 bases and 8 bases respectively, with 10 bases between them. CDR3 region: CASSYSSRLGYTF. DNA of the CDR3: TGTGCCAGCAGTTACTCGAGTCGCCTAGGCTACACCTTC.

V is TRBV4-2 and J is TRBJ1-4; TRBD1 might be the D (6 bases). Trimming shortened V by 0 bases and J by 5 bases, and 13 bases separated the two germline ends. The CDR3 loop spans 16 amino acids. Germline CDR1 reads LGHNA; CDR2 reads YNFKEQ. The CDR3 is CASSQDHQDRNEKLFF. CDR3 sequence (DNA): TGTGCCAGCAGCCAAGATCACCAGGACAGAAATGAAAAACTGTTTTTT.

This clonotype came up a few times. The V and J genes are TRBV7-9 and TRBJ2-3; perhaps TRBD2 as D (5 bases). The germline V and J ends were trimmed by 1 base and 1 base, with 9 bases remaining between them. From germline, CDR1 is SEHNR and CDR2 FQNEAQ (reference sequence). The length of the CDR3 is 15 residues. CDR3 protein: CASSLDGLRTDTQYF. Written as DNA, the CDR3 is TGTGCCAGCAGCTTAGACGGACTTCGCACAGATACGCAGTATTTT.

This clonotype was counted only a few times. This chain connects TRBV27 to TRBJ2-7; 7 bases are shared with TRBD1. The J segment lost 0 bases and the V segment lost 3 bases, leaving 5 bases of the junction unmatched. This CDR3 region has 15 residues. Germline V gives CDR1 MNHEY, CDR2 SMNVEV (reference sequence). This chain's CDR3 is CASSFLGQNSYEQYF. Here the CDR3 DNA reads TGTGCCAGCAGTTTTTTGGGACAGAACTCCTACGAGCAGTACTTC.

The V gene is TRBV12-3 or TRBV12-4, the J gene TRBJ2-2; unclear D gene. V lost 6 bases and J 2 bases, leaving 10 bases between the germline ends. This CDR3 is 14 amino acids long. The CDR3 DNA reads as TGTGCCAGCAGCCTCCGACACAACACCGGGGAGCTGTTTTTT. As protein: CASSLRHNTGELFF.

The rearrangement links TRBV11-3 to TRBJ2-1; a possible D gene is TRBD1 (6 bases). Germline assignment: CDR1 SGHNT and CDR2 YENEEA. The CDR3 has 16 residues. Trimming cost V 5 bases and J 0 bases, with 14 bases left between them. The CDR3 DNA sequence: TGTGCCAGCAGCCCGTGGGGGCACAGCTCCTACAATGAGCAGTTCTTC. Its translation: CASSPWGHSSYNEQFF.

This clonotype was seen only a few times. This rearrangement joins TRBV12-5 to TRBJ1-4; D not certain. The CDR3 has 14 amino acids. Germline assignment: CDR1 LGHNT and CDR2 FRNRAP. V was trimmed by 3 bases and J by 7 bases, leaving 12 bases between them. The CDR3 sequence: CASGFVVHTEKLFF. CDR3 bases: TGTGCTAGTGGTTTTGTGGTACACACTGAAAAACTGTTTTTT.

The V and J genes are TRBV6-2 or TRBV6-3 and TRBJ1-2; perhaps TRBD1 as D (5 bases). The V gene lost 3 bases and the J gene lost 10 bases, with 18 bases spanning the gap. The germline V gene has CDR1 MNHEY and CDR2 SVGEGT. This CDR3 comprises 14 residues. In DNA, the CDR3 is TGTGCCAGCAGTTATGGGACGGTTTGGAAAAACTACACCTTC. It specifies CASSYGTVWKNYTF.

This clonotype was counted only a few times. J is TRBJ2-5 and V is TRBV9, with 8 bases lining up with TRBD1. The J call is in doubt because the DNA end fits TRBJ2-7 better. The V gene's germline CDR1 is SGDLS and CDR2 YYNGEE. The CDR3 sequence is 14 residues long. The CDR3 region has the DNA TGTGCCAGCAGCGAGCGACAGGGGCACTACGAGCAGTACTTC. Translation: CASSERQGHYEQYF.